The next 30 T cell receptor beta chains were all read from a single sample in a study of T cell repertoires in cytomegalovirus infection. MiXCR, run by TCRdb on the reads, gives a single entry per CDR3 protein. The table shows roughly 800,000 distinct CDR3 sequences, with about 27% occurring only once. These receptors have no known antigen. The source was cultured CD8+ T cells from PBMCs, collected from culture after CMV antigen stimulation. The receptor set was obtained from a human donor in good health (CMV status not recorded). Some clones in this sample may be carry-over from other donors' samples.

Ten or more counts support this clonotype. The CDR3 DNA follows: TGTGCCAGCAGTTTCGAAGGGTCCAAAAACATTCAGTACTTC. Translation: CASSFEGSKNIQYF. The V call is TRBV12-3 or TRBV12-4, the J call TRBJ2-4; D remains ambiguous. CDR3 length equals 14 residues. The germline V and J ends were trimmed by 3 bases and 2 bases, with 8 bases remaining between them.

The chain employs TRBV6-2 or TRBV6-3 and TRBJ2-7, with 7 bases identical to TRBD1. Germline V lookup: CDR1 MNHEY, CDR2 SVGEGT. The V gene end was trimmed by 4 bases and the J gene end by 3 bases; junction bases not matched to a gene: 6. The CDR3 is 14 amino acids. CDR3 amino acids: CASSFRQGGYEQYV. The CDR3 DNA is TGTGCCAGCAGTTTCAGACAGGGTGGCTACGAGCAGTACGTC.

The genes are TRBV9 and TRBJ2-5, with D perhaps TRBD2 (5 bases). Germline assignment: CDR1 SGDLS and CDR2 YYNGEE. This CDR3 contains 15 residues. V was pared by 0 bases and J by 2 bases, with 11 bases between. The CDR3 protein is CASSVDGELQETQYF. The DNA of the CDR3 is TGTGCCAGCAGCGTAGACGGGGAACTACAAGAGACCCAGTACTTC.

The rearrangement links TRBV11-3 to TRBJ2-7, with D hard to call. The CDR3 loop spans 12 amino acids. Germline loops: CDR1 SGHNT, CDR2 YENEEA. Deletions cut 6 bases from V and 6 bases from J, with 12 bases between. CDR3 in DNA: TGTGCCAGCAGGATCTATTTCCTCGAGCAGTACTTC. Translation gives CASRIYFLEQYF.

This clonotype was seen ten or more times. The CDR3 loop reads CASRSGQGWTGELFF. Here the CDR3 DNA reads TGTGCCAGCAGAAGTGGACAGGGATGGACCGGGGAGCTGTTTTTT. The V and J genes are TRBV7-9 and TRBJ2-2; TRBD1 matches 8 bases. This CDR3 has 15 amino acids. CDR1 and CDR2 (germline): SEHNR, FQNEAQ (reference sequence). J gave up 5 bases and V 6 bases, and 8 bases lay outside the gene matches.

The chain joins TRBV12-3 or TRBV12-4 to TRBJ2-4; TRBD2 agrees at 7 bases. The CDR3 is 14 amino acids. Germline trimming cut 5 bases from V and 3 bases from J; bases unmatched to any gene: 4. The CDR3 DNA reads TGTGCCAGCAGTCCGTCGGGGGGCAAAAACATTCAGTACTTC. This translates into CASSPSGGKNIQYF.

This chain uses TRBV29-1 with TRBJ1-1, with no clear D. Between the trimmed V and J ends, which lost 6 bases and 5 bases, there was a span of 19 bases. Germline CDR1 reads SQVTM; CDR2 reads ANQGSEA. The CDR3 totals 14 residues. CDR3 region: CSVPAKARGTEAFF. The CDR3 nucleotides read TGCAGCGTCCCAGCGAAGGCCCGCGGGACTGAAGCTTTCTTT.

This clonotype was recorded at least ten times. The V call is TRBV7-6, the J call TRBJ2-5; 9 positions agree with TRBD1. Trimming took 5 bases from V and 5 from J; bases not matched to a gene: 15. This CDR3 region has 17 residues. Germline V gene data show CDR1 as SGHVS and CDR2 as FNYEAQ. CDR3 loop: CASSREGGTGPWETQYF. The CDR3 region has the DNA TGTGCCAGCAGCCGAGAAGGGGGGACAGGGCCGTGGGAGACCCAGTACTTC.

The genes are TRBV7-9 and TRBJ1-4; no clear D gene. There are 14 residues in the CDR3. Germline CDR1 and CDR2: SEHNR and FQNEAQ (reference sequence). Trimming took off 8 bases at V and 2 bases at J, with 12 bases between the two ends. CDR3 in DNA: TGTGCCAGCGGTCCCCCCGGGACTAATGAAAAACTGTTTTTT. Translated: CASGPPGTNEKLFF.

This clonotype came up a few times. The chain is built from TRBV24-1 and TRBJ1-5; perhaps TRBD1 as D (5 bases). This CDR3 contains 14 residues. The germline V and J ends were trimmed by 9 bases and 2 bases, with 13 bases remaining between them. Germline lookup yields CDR1 KGHDR and CDR2 SFDVKD. The CDR3 coding sequence is TGTGCCACCCGGGACGGCCTCGGCAATCAGCCCCAGCATTTT. Protein product: CATRDGLGNQPQHF.

The rearrangement joins TRBV25-1 to TRBJ1-4; 7 bases are a match to TRBD1. The length of the CDR3 is 15 residues. Germline V CDR1 and CDR2: MGHDK, SYGVNS. V was clipped by 6 bases and J by 4 bases; unmatched bases: 8. Here the CDR3 reads CASRKDRIGNEKLFF. The CDR3 DNA reads TGTGCCAGCAGGAAGGACAGGATCGGTAATGAAAAACTGTTTTTT.

This chain connects TRBV12-3 or TRBV12-4 to TRBJ1-1; D remains ambiguous. Trimming shortened V by 3 bases and J by 7 bases, and 9 bases separated the two germline ends. CDR3 length: 12 amino acids. DNA of the CDR3: TGTGCCAGCAGTTTCGCGCGGGTTGAAGCTTTCTTT. Protein: CASSFARVEAFF.

The chain carries TRBV6-1 and TRBJ2-5, with 12 bases aligning to TRBD2. The V segment lost 8 bases and the J segment 2 bases; nucleotides outside the gene matches: 6. CDR1 is MNHNS and CDR2 is SASEGT in the germline V gene. This CDR3 region has 15 residues. The CDR3 DNA reads TGTGCCAGCGGGGGGCTAGCGGGGGGGCAAGAGACCCAGTACTTC. Its translation is CASGGLAGGQETQYF.

This rearrangement joins TRBV9 to TRBJ1-3; 8 positions match TRBD1. The CDR3 spans 14 residues. V dropped 3 bases and J dropped 2; count of bases not matched to a gene: 1. Germline CDR1 and CDR2: SGDLS and YYNGEE. CDR3 coding DNA: TGTGCCAGCAGCGCAGGGGGCACTGGAAACACCATATATTTT. Amino acid sequence: CASSAGGTGNTIYF.

This clonotype was counted a few times. The rearrangement uses TRBV4-3 and TRBJ2-1; weak D call: TRBD1 (6 bases). Trimming took 1 base from V and 7 from J, leaving 17 bases between them. CDR3 length: 16 residues. Germline-derived CDR1 and CDR2 are LGHNA and YSLEER. CDR3 region: CASSQVKEGGMNEQFF. The CDR3 DNA is TGCGCCAGCAGCCAAGTCAAAGAAGGGGGAATGAATGAGCAGTTCTTC.

The chain is built from TRBV7-6 and TRBJ1-2, with 8 bases lining up with TRBD1. The germline V gene encodes CDR1 SGHVS and CDR2 FNYEAQ. CDR3 length equals 13 residues. V trimming: 5 bases; J trimming: 8 bases; junction bases outside the gene matches: 7. In DNA, the CDR3 is TGTGCCAGCAGCCTAGACAGGGGTGAAGGCTACACCTTC. Encoded protein: CASSLDRGEGYTF.

There are a few counts of this clonotype. V and J are TRBV11-2 and TRBJ1-1; D uncertain. Trimming shortened V by 5 bases and J by 3 bases, and 13 bases separated the two germline ends. Germline V gene data show CDR1 as SGHAT and CDR2 as FQNNGV. CDR3 size: 14 residues. This CDR3 is CASSGSYGDTEAFF. In DNA form, the CDR3 reads TGTGCCAGCAGCGGCTCGTACGGGGACACTGAAGCTTTCTTT.

V gene TRBV6-5 combines with J gene TRBJ1-1; no clear D gene. The V end lost 0 bases, the J end lost 2 bases, and 10 bases lay between the germline ends. The germline gives CDR1 MNHEY, CDR2 SVGAGI. CDR3 length: 15 amino acids. This CDR3 is CASSYSSEDNTEAFF. In DNA, the CDR3 is TGTGCCAGCAGTTACTCATCAGAAGATAACACTGAAGCTTTCTTT.

This clonotype was counted ten times or more. The chain couples TRBV6-1 to TRBJ2-5; 8 bases line up with TRBD2. This CDR3 is built from 15 residues. Germline V gene sequence: CDR1 MNHNS, CDR2 SASEGT. Unmatched junction bases numbered 5, after V lost 3 bases and J lost 2 bases. This CDR3 is CASSEAAGEQETQYF. CDR3 DNA sequence: TGTGCCAGCAGTGAGGCAGCGGGGGAACAAGAGACCCAGTACTTC.

The chain has TRBV4-1 and TRBJ1-1; D unclear. V was shortened by 4 bases and J by 5 bases, with 20 bases between the two germline ends. Germline CDR1 reads MGHRA; CDR2 reads YSYEKL. There are 16 residues in the CDR3. In DNA form, the CDR3 reads TGCGCCAGCAGCCCGCAGGCCGGGTCCCCGGGGACTGAAGCTTTCTTT. Amino acids: CASSPQAGSPGTEAFF.

This clonotype was seen once. V gene TRBV3-1 combines with J gene TRBJ1-1; perhaps TRBD1 as D (5 bases). Trimming pared 4 bases from V and 1 base from J, leaving 16 bases between. Germline lookup yields CDR1 LGHDT and CDR2 YNNKEL (reference sequence). The CDR3 is 16 amino acids. The CDR3: CASSPRPGEANTEAFF. The CDR3 bases are TGTGCCAGCAGCCCCCGGCCGGGGGAAGCGAACACTGAAGCTTTCTTT. The entire variable domain, with the rest obtained from reference TRBV3-1 and TRBJ1-1, is as follows: DTAVSQTPKYLVTQMGNDKSIKCEQNLGHDTMYWYKQDSKKFLKIMFSYNNKELIINETVPNRFSPKSPDKAHLNLHINSLELGDSAVYFCASSPRPGEANTEAFFGQGTRLTVV.

There are a few counts of this clonotype. At one end the junction does not follow the germline gene, possibly because of a read error. The J gene is TRBJ2-2, the V gene TRBV7-6; 8 bases map to TRBD2. The germline V gene has CDR1 SGHVS and CDR2 FNYEAQ. The CDR3 length is 16 residues. The CDR3 protein is CASSNSGASNTGELFF. The CDR3 region has the DNA TGTGCTAGCAGCAATAGCGGGGCCTCGAACACCGGGGAGCTGTTTTTT.

The chain joins TRBV5-1 to TRBJ2-4; 10 nucleotides line up with TRBD2. The V segment lost 7 bases and the J segment 7 bases; nucleotides outside the gene matches: 11. Germline CDR1 is SGHRS and CDR2 is YFSETQ. The CDR3 has 15 amino acids. In nucleotides, the CDR3 is TGCGCCAGCCACGAGTCTAGCGGGGGCCTCAACATTCAGTACTTC. Translation gives CASHESSGGLNIQYF. Full variable domain (remainder filled in from reference TRBV5-1 and TRBJ2-4): KAGVTQTPRYLIKTRGQQVTLSCSPISGHRSVSWYQQTPGQGLQFLFEYFSETQRNKGNFPGRFSGRQFSNSRSEMNVSTLELGDSALYLCASHESSGGLNIQYFGAGTRLSVL.

Comment on this clonotype: The junction shows a germline mismatch at one end, possibly a read error. This chain uses TRBV7-3 with TRBJ2-1, with TRBD2 as a possible D gene (7 bases). CDR1 is SGHTA and CDR2 is FQGTGA in the germline V gene. CDR3 length equals 14 residues. Here the CDR3 DNA reads TGTGCCAGCACCTTAGGGGGGGCCCTCAATGAGCAGTTCTTC. This encodes CASTLGGALNEQFF.

The chain links TRBV10-3 to TRBJ1-2, with 7 bases that match TRBD1. Germline CDR1 is ENHRY and CDR2 is SYGVKD. Trimming took 6 bases from V and 6 from J; bases not matched to a gene: 16. There are 16 residues in the CDR3. The CDR3 loop reads CAISLRDSEFGNGYTF. CDR3 sequence (DNA): TGTGCCATCAGCCTCCGGGACAGCGAGTTTGGGAATGGCTACACCTTC.

Only a few counts were recorded for this clonotype. The chain links TRBV10-3 to TRBJ2-3, with D uncertain. The CDR3 is 16 amino acids. Per the germline V gene, CDR1 is ENHRY and CDR2 is SYGVKD. The ends were cut back, 5 bases at V and 1 base at J, with 16 bases in the middle. The CDR3 nucleotides are TGTGCCATCAGTAAGGACGTCCCCCGGGGCACAGATACGCAGTATTTT. Translating gives CAISKDVPRGTDTQYF.

This clonotype was detected ten times or more. J is TRBJ2-5 and V is TRBV7-2; 14 bases map to TRBD2. The CDR3 consists of 23 residues. Germline CDR1 and CDR2: SGHTA and FQGNSA. V shed 1 base, J shed 5 bases, and the junction held 24 bases outside the gene matches. CDR3 amino acids: CASSLGPVPGLAGDPKGLETQYF. CDR3 nucleotides: TGTGCCAGCAGCTTAGGACCGGTTCCGGGACTAGCGGGGGATCCGAAAGGTTTGGAGACCCAGTACTTC. Full variable domain (outside the CDR3, taken from reference TRBV7-2 and TRBJ2-5): GAGVSQSPSNKVTEKGKDVELRCDPISGHTALYWYRQSLGQGLEFLIYFQGNSAPDKSGLPSDRFSAERTGGSVSTLTIQRTQQEDSAVYLCASSLGPVPGLAGDPKGLETQYFGPGTRLLVL.

The chain has TRBV20-1 and TRBJ2-5, with D perhaps matching TRBD1 (6 bases). The germline V gene has CDR1 DFQATT and CDR2 SNEGSKA (reference sequence). Trimming took off 0 bases at V and 5 bases at J, with 16 bases between the two ends. The CDR3 is 15 residues long. In DNA, the CDR3 is TGCAGTGCTAGAGATTATATGGGGGCCGGGGAGACCCAGTACTTC. Translating it yields CSARDYMGAGETQYF.

This chain uses TRBV5-1 with TRBJ2-5; TRBD1 might be the D (6 bases). Trimming took 2 bases from V and 3 from J, leaving 14 bases between them. The germline gives CDR1 SGHRS, CDR2 YFSETQ. The CDR3 totals 15 residues. As DNA, the CDR3 is TGCGCCAGCAGCTTCGGGACATCCGGGGAAGAGACCCAGTACTTC. It encodes CASSFGTSGEETQYF. Looking up the rest from reference TRBV5-1 and TRBJ2-5 gives the full variable domain: KAGVTQTPRYLIKTRGQQVTLSCSPISGHRSVSWYQQTPGQGLQFLFEYFSETQRNKGNFPGRFSGRQFSNSRSEMNVSTLELGDSALYLCASSFGTSGEETQYFGPGTRLLVL.

The chain links TRBV3-1 to TRBJ1-4; 7 positions agree with TRBD1. Germline CDR1 LGHDT, CDR2 YNNKEL (reference sequence). V gave up 5 bases and J gave up 1 base; unmatched junction bases: 7. CDR3 length: 16 residues. The CDR3 nucleotides are TGTGCCAGCAGCTGGGACAGTGAGGAAACTAATGAAAAACTGTTTTTT. Protein product: CASSWDSEETNEKLFF.